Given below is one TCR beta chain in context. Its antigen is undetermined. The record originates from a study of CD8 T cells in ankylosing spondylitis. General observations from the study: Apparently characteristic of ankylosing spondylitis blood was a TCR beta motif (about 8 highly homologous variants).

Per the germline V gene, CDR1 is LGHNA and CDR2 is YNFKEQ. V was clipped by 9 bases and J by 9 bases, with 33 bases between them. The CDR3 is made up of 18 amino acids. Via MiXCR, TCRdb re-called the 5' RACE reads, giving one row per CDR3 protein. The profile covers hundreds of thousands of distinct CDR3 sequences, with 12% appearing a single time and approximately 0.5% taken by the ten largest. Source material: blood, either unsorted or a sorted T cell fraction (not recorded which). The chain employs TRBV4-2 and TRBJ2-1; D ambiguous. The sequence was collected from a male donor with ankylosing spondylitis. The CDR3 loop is CARGTPLGAGTYGPEQFF. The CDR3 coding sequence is TGTGCCAGGGGCACCCCCCTTGGCGCTGGAACATATGGGCCTGAGCAGTTCTTC.